This TCR beta chain is drawn from a study of T cell responses to AZD1222 COVID-19 vaccine. The V end lost 7 bases, the J end lost 8 bases, and 11 bases lay between the germline ends. CDR3 length: 11 residues. CDR1 is MNHEY and CDR2 is SVGAGI in the germline V gene. Study results and limitations: Among those given AZD1222, only 6 or 7 were seropositive at baseline.

This clone was found once. Its cognate antigen is unknown. Assay: immunoSEQ multiplex PCR; the TCRdb copy retains only in-frame clones and omits some. The table includes 90,000 to 130,000 clones, about 94% detected once. This sequence was found in an adult who received the AZD1222 COVID-19 vaccine. The rearrangement uses TRBV6-5 and TRBJ1-2, with unresolved D. This specimen was peripheral blood, taken 28 days after the second AZD1222 dose. Here the CDR3 DNA reads TGTGCCAGCACCTGGCATTCCGGCTACACCTTC. Amino acid sequence: CASTWHSGYTF.